Listed here are 14 T cell receptor beta chains from one sample, sequenced in a study of T cell responses to AZD1222 COVID-19 vaccine. Assay used: immunoSEQ multiplex PCR; TCRdb lists only in-frame clones, some missing. The table includes approximately 92,000 clones, roughly nine tenths detected once. Source: peripheral blood, taken on day 0 of AZD1222 vaccination. Receptors were obtained from an adult in good health.

The rearrangement joins TRBV6-5 to TRBJ1-1; D is ambiguous. The CDR3 sequence is 14 residues long. CDR1 is MNHEY, CDR2 SVGAGI, per germline. V shed 0 bases and J shed 1 base, with 6 bases lying between them. The CDR3 reads CASSYSAENTEAFF. CDR3 DNA sequence: TGTGCCAGCAGTTACTCGGCAGAGAACACTGAAGCTTTCTTT.

The chain combines TRBV5-1 with TRBJ1-1, with a tentative D call TRBD1 (5 bases). Germline V lookup: CDR1 SGHRS, CDR2 YFSETQ. V was cut by 0 bases and J by 0 bases, with 12 bases left in between. The CDR3 has 16 amino acids. The CDR3: CASSLAPQVLNTEAFF. In DNA form, the CDR3 reads TGCGCCAGCAGCTTGGCCCCACAGGTCTTGAACACTGAAGCTTTCTTT.

The chain couples TRBV3-1 (or the pseudogene TRBV3-2) to TRBJ1-2, with D possibly TRBD1 on 5 matching bases. The V and J ends lost 1 base and 3 bases respectively, with 12 bases between them. Germline V gene sequence: CDR1 LGHDT, CDR2 YNNKEL (reference sequence). The CDR3 length is 15 residues. CDR3 protein: CASSQGQGTYYGYTF. DNA of the CDR3: TGTGCCAGCAGCCAAGGGCAGGGCACCTACTATGGCTACACCTTC.

The V call is TRBV24-1, the J call TRBJ2-1, with 11 bases that match TRBD2. The CDR3 extends over 15 amino acids. Germline assignment: CDR1 KGHDR and CDR2 SFDVKD. J gave up 12 bases and V 2 bases, and 8 bases lay outside the gene matches. In nucleotides, the CDR3 is TGTGCCACCAGTGATTCGGGACTAGCGGTAGAGGGGCAGTTCTTC. Protein: CATSDSGLAVEGQFF.

V gene TRBV29-1 combines with J gene TRBJ1-6, with unresolved D. The length of the CDR3 is 13 residues. Between the trimmed V and J ends, which lost 5 bases and 4 bases, there was a span of 9 bases. Germline CDR1 is SQVTM and CDR2 is ANQGSEA. CDR3: CSVRIEYNSPLHF. CDR3 DNA: TGCAGCGTTAGGATAGAGTATAATTCACCCCTCCACTTT.

The chain couples TRBV2 to TRBJ1-4, with 7 bases lining up with TRBD1. The CDR3 spans 14 residues. Germline CDR1 and CDR2: SNHLY and FYNNEI. V gave up 2 bases and J gave up 7 bases; unmatched junction bases: 4. Here the CDR3 reads CASSERTGVEKLFF. CDR3 coding DNA: TGTGCCAGCAGTGAAAGAACAGGGGTTGAAAAACTGTTTTTT.

The chain employs TRBV19 and TRBJ1-1; TRBD1 matches at 7 bases. V lost 4 bases to trimming and J lost 1 base; unmatched junction nucleotides: 0. The germline CDR1 and CDR2 sequences are LNHDA and SQIVND (reference sequence). The CDR3 contains 13 residues. The CDR3 DNA reads TGTGCCAGTAGTAACAGGGGGAACACTGAAGCTTTCTTT. Translation: CASSNRGNTEAFF. The complete variable domain, with remaining parts taken from reference TRBV19 and TRBJ1-1, reads DGGITQSPKYLFRKEGQNVTLSCEQNLNHDAMYWYRQDPGQGLRLIYYSQIVNDFQKGDIAEGYSVSREKKESFPLTVTSAQKNPTAFYLCASSNRGNTEAFFGQGTRLTVV.

The rearrangement joins TRBV9 to TRBJ2-7; 8 nucleotides align to TRBD2. This CDR3 comprises 15 residues. Germline V gene lookup returns CDR1 SGDLS and CDR2 YYNGEE. With V trimmed by 0 bases and J by 1 base, 3 bases remained unmatched. DNA for the CDR3: TGTGCCAGCAGCGTAGGCGGGACTAGTTCCTACGAGCAGTACTTC. Its protein is CASSVGGTSSYEQYF.

The chain has TRBV7-8 and TRBJ1-1; TRBD1 agrees at 9 bases. Germline V gene sequence: CDR1 SGHVS, CDR2 FQNEAQ. V lost 3 bases, J lost 3 bases, and 5 bases stayed unmatched. The CDR3 spans 15 residues. CDR3 protein: CASSFYWTGDTEAFF. CDR3 DNA sequence: TGTGCCAGCAGCTTTTATTGGACAGGGGACACTGAAGCTTTCTTT.

This chain's CDR3 is CASSKGVQLAKNIQYF. The DNA for the CDR3 is TGTGCCAGCAGCAAAGGGGTCCAGTTAGCCAAAAACATTCAGTACTTC. The genes are TRBV21-1 and TRBJ2-4. TRBV21-1 is reported as a pseudogene. CDR3 length: 16 residues.

The rearrangement uses TRBV4-3 and TRBJ1-2, with no clear D. With 0 bases removed from V and 7 bases from J, the gap between germline ends came to 21 bases. Germline V gene sequence: CDR1 LGHNA, CDR2 YSLEER. The CDR3 covers 17 residues. The CDR3 region is CASSQDYRAAPTSGYTF. In DNA form, the CDR3 reads TGCGCCAGCAGCCAAGACTATAGAGCGGCGCCGACAAGTGGCTACACCTTC.

The chain recombines TRBV6-5 with TRBJ2-6; D possibly corresponds to TRBD1 (6 bases). The ends were cut back, 4 bases at V and 4 bases at J, with 11 bases in the middle. Germline assignment: CDR1 MNHEY and CDR2 SVGAGI. This CDR3 contains 15 residues. Here the CDR3 DNA reads TGTGCCAGCAGTTCCACAGGGTCGGGGGCCAACGTCCTGACTTTC. Residues: CASSSTGSGANVLTF.

The count of this clone is one. V usage is TRBV4-3 and J usage is TRBJ2-1; no clear D. Between the trimmed V and J ends, which lost 0 bases and 11 bases, there was a span of 11 bases. The CDR3 length is 13 residues. Germline loops: CDR1 LGHNA, CDR2 YSLEER. The CDR3: CASSQDIGRQQFF. The DNA for the CDR3 is TGCGCCAGCAGCCAAGACATCGGGCGGCAGCAGTTCTTC.

The chain uses TRBV5-1 and TRBJ2-7; tentative D call: TRBD2 (6 bases). The V and J ends lost 5 bases and 4 bases respectively, with 16 bases between them. The germline V gene encodes CDR1 SGHRS and CDR2 YFSETQ. The CDR3 is 14 residues long. The CDR3 DNA is TGCGCCAGCAGGGATCCTCGCGGGAAGTACGAGCAGTACTTC. It codes for CASRDPRGKYEQYF. The entire variable domain, with the rest obtained from reference TRBV5-1 and TRBJ2-7, is as follows: KAGVTQTPRYLIKTRGQQVTLSCSPISGHRSVSWYQQTPGQGLQFLFEYFSETQRNKGNFPGRFSGRQFSNSRSEMNVSTLELGDSALYLCASRDPRGKYEQYFGPGTRLTVT.